Described below is a single TCR beta chain sequence and its context. Its target is unknown. The sample originates from a study of cytomegalovirus exposure and HLA in healthy donors. Notes on the study in general: With DRB1 most and HLA-C fewest, TCR association rates differed between HLA loci in a later analysis.

The PCR employed 60 Vbeta primers together with 13 Jbeta primers. Sequencing was performed with immunoSEQ multiplex PCR; in TCRdb, only in-frame clones are kept and a portion is missing. Of about 96,000 clones in the sample, roughly 79% are singletons; the top ten hold less than 15%. The CDR3 is 18 amino acids. Germline lookup yields CDR1 SGHAT and CDR2 FQNNGV. V was trimmed by 5 bases and J by 3 bases, leaving 23 bases between them. The sample comprised PBMCs. This receptor was obtained from a woman in her 70s in good health and CMV-seropositive. V usage is TRBV11-2 and J usage is TRBJ1-3, with D perhaps matching TRBD1 (5 bases). For the CDR3, the DNA is TGTGCCAGCAGCCTCATCCTCCTTCCGGGGGTACTTGGAAACACCATATATTTT. Translated: CASSLILLPGVLGNTIYF.